This T cell receptor (beta chain) was captured in a study of CD8 T cells in Susac syndrome. Turning to the study itself: Each patient with Susac syndrome, at the time of blood draw, was therapy-naive, on corticosteroids, or on intravenous immunoglobulin alone. Whole-study results and caveats: A relatively small number of individuals underwent TCR sequencing and HLA analysis. The Susac syndrome CD4+ T cell repertoires displayed no clonal expansion.

Notes on this clonotype: As yet, its antigen is unknown.

The CDR3 loop spans 17 amino acids. V lost 3 bases, J lost 0 bases, and 9 bases stayed unmatched. Germline V gene sequence: CDR1 MDHEN, CDR2 SYDVKM. An amount of RNA that ranged from 0.5 to 1 ug was reverse transcribed with random hexamers. Amplification of TCR beta CDR3 by immunoSEQ multiplex PCR spanned 54 Vbeta and 13 Jbeta. A single record per CDR3 protein comes from TCRdb applying MiXCR to the immunoSEQ multiplex PCR reads. The sample holds 120,000 to 150,000 distinct CDR3 sequences; about 94% are singletons and the top ten take over 0.065%. The source material was CD4+ T cells from PBMCs. The genes are TRBV28 and TRBJ2-5; TRBD1 agrees at 8 bases. This clonotype originated in a human donor with Susac syndrome. CDR3 coding DNA: TGTGCCAGCAGTTTCACCCGACAGGGGCTTTACCAAGAGACCCAGTACTTC. Protein sequence: CASSFTRQGLYQETQYF. Full variable domain (remainder filled in from reference TRBV28 and TRBJ2-5): DVKVTQSSRYLVKRTGEKVFLECVQDMDHENMFWYRQDPGLGLRLIYFSYDVKMKEKGDIPEGYSVSREKKERFSLILESASTNQTSMYLCASSFTRQGLYQETQYFGPGTRLLVL.